A single sample is the source of the 22 T cell receptor beta chains below, sequenced in a study of CD8 T cells in ankylosing spondylitis. TCRdb recomputed calls from the 5' RACE reads with MiXCR, one row per CDR3 protein. Seen here are approximately 100,000 distinct CDR3 sequences, around 24% observed once, and the top ten hold more than 9%. Sequenced sample: synovial fluid, either unsorted or a sorted T cell fraction (not recorded which). Every receptor here comes from a male donor with ankylosing spondylitis.

The V gene is TRBV6-1, the J gene TRBJ1-5, with D possibly being TRBD1 (5 bases). V dropped 3 bases and J dropped 0 bases, with 12 bases sitting between them. The CDR3 consists of 16 residues. Germline assignment: CDR1 MNHNS and CDR2 SASEGT. DNA of the CDR3: TGTGCCAGCAGTGAGCGGACACCTTATAGCAATCAGCCCCAGCATTTT. Translation gives CASSERTPYSNQPQHF.

This clonotype was recorded at least ten times. The rearrangement links TRBV7-6 to TRBJ1-6; tentatively, D is TRBD1 (5 bases). The germline V and J ends were trimmed by 8 bases and 6 bases, with 11 bases remaining between them. The CDR3 extends over 13 amino acids. Per the germline V gene, CDR1 is SGHVS and CDR2 is FNYEAQ. The CDR3: CASGGDGNSPLHF. For the CDR3, the DNA is TGTGCCAGCGGGGGGGACGGTAATTCACCCCTCCACTTT. Complete variable domain (other parts from reference TRBV7-6 and TRBJ1-6): GAGVSQSPRYKVTKRGQDVALRCDPISGHVSLYWYRQALGQGPEFLTYFNYEAQQDKSGLPNDRFSAERPEGSISTLTIQRTEQRDSAMYRCASGGDGNSPLHFGNGTRLTVT.

Note on this clonotype: A much larger clone sits a single nucleotide away, making a read error possible. V is TRBV3-1 and J is TRBJ2-3; D is undetermined. V gave up 5 bases and J gave up 0 bases, with 3 bases separating them. Germline CDR1 LGHDT, CDR2 YNNKEL (reference sequence). The CDR3 loop spans 12 amino acids. The DNA for the CDR3 is TGTGCCAGCAGCGTTAGCACAGATACGCAGTATTTT. Its translation is CASSVSTDTQYF.

This rearrangement joins TRBV11-2 to TRBJ1-5, with D tentatively TRBD1 (6 bases). Per germline, CDR1 SGHAT and CDR2 FQNNGV. Trimming took off 2 bases at V and 7 bases at J, with 12 bases between the two ends. The CDR3 contains 14 residues. The CDR3 here is CASSLNRVEQPQHF. The DNA for the CDR3 is TGTGCCAGCAGCTTAAACAGGGTGGAACAGCCCCAGCATTTT.

The J gene is TRBJ1-4, the V gene TRBV28; 7 nucleotides line up with TRBD1. This CDR3 comprises 17 residues. The germline V gene encodes CDR1 MDHEN and CDR2 SYDVKM. The V gene end was trimmed by 4 bases and the J gene end by 13 bases; junction bases not matched to a gene: 21. CDR3 sequence reads: CASSSPGQRIYWKGLFF. CDR3 nucleotides: TGTGCCAGCAGTTCTCCGGGACAGAGGATTTATTGGAAAGGACTGTTTTTT.

J is TRBJ1-6 and V is TRBV12-3 or TRBV12-4; unclear D gene. The germline V and J ends were trimmed by 3 bases and 8 bases, with 11 bases remaining between them. This CDR3 is 14 amino acids long. CDR3 residues: CASSFVYDDSPLHF. The CDR3 DNA reads as TGTGCCAGCAGTTTTGTCTATGATGATTCACCCCTCCACTTT.

This clonotype was observed a few times. This chain uses TRBV4-1 with TRBJ1-6; maybe TRBD1 (6 bases). Germline V gene sequence: CDR1 MGHRA, CDR2 YSYEKL. The CDR3 spans 16 residues. Trimming removed 3 bases at V and 8 bases at J, with 17 bases between. The CDR3: CASSQGGAVPHSPLHF. CDR3 in DNA: TGCGCCAGCAGCCAGGGGGGGGCGGTCCCCCATTCACCCCTCCACTTT.

This clonotype was found many times. The chain is built from TRBV3-1 and TRBJ1-1; 7 nucleotides agree with TRBD1. CDR1 LGHDT and CDR2 YNNKEL come from the germline V gene (reference sequence). There are 13 residues in the CDR3. Unmatched junction bases numbered 2, after V lost 4 bases and J lost 3 bases. CDR3 sequence (DNA): TGTGCCAGCAGCCTCCAGGGGGACACTGAAGCTTTCTTT. Protein sequence: CASSLQGDTEAFF.

In this sample, this clonotype turned up a few times. The chain couples TRBV12-3 or TRBV12-4 to TRBJ2-1, with 7 bases matching TRBD2. V lost 6 bases and J lost 5; bases outside the gene matches: 7. The CDR3 runs to 14 residues. The CDR3 region is CASSIKGTNNEQFF. The CDR3 nucleotides are TGTGCCAGCAGCATAAAGGGGACTAACAATGAGCAGTTCTTC.

This clonotype has ten or more counts. The V call is TRBV27, the J call TRBJ2-1; TRBD1 agrees at 7 bases. Germline V gene data show CDR1 as MNHEY and CDR2 as SMNVEV (reference sequence). This CDR3 region has 16 residues. The V and J ends lost 3 bases and 2 bases, in that order; junction bases with no gene match: 7. CDR3 sequence: CASSLRGRSTYNEQFF. DNA for the CDR3: TGTGCCAGCAGTTTGAGGGGGCGGTCCACCTACAATGAGCAGTTCTTC.

This chain joins TRBV5-1 and TRBJ2-1; no definite D call. The CDR3 length is 15 residues. The germline V gene has CDR1 SGHRS and CDR2 YFSETQ. V lost 0 bases and J 7 bases, leaving 14 bases between the germline ends. This CDR3 is CASSLVLDLQNEQFF. The CDR3 DNA follows: TGCGCCAGCAGCTTGGTGCTAGACTTGCAGAATGAGCAGTTCTTC.

The chain is built from TRBV5-1 and TRBJ1-1; D is possibly TRBD1 (5 bases). This CDR3 spans 13 amino acids. CDR1 is SGHRS and CDR2 is YFSETQ in the germline V gene. Deletions cut 4 bases from V and 10 bases from J, with 17 bases between. The DNA for the CDR3 is TGCGCCAGCAGCCAAACCGGGGGGGAGGGAGCTTTCTTT. This codes for CASSQTGGEGAFF.

The genes are TRBV5-1 and TRBJ1-2; 9 nucleotides match TRBD1. Losses at the gene ends were 0 bases for V and 2 bases for J; bases not matched to a gene: 5. The CDR3 has 16 amino acids. Germline CDR1 is SGHRS and CDR2 is YFSETQ. The CDR3 DNA reads as TGCGCCAGCAGCTTGGCCCGACAGGGGGAAAACTATGGCTACACCTTC. It specifies CASSLARQGENYGYTF.

This chain joins TRBV7-9 and TRBJ2-3; the D is unclear. The germline V gene encodes CDR1 SEHNR and CDR2 FQNEAQ (reference sequence). Trimming pared 0 bases from V and 0 bases from J, leaving 7 bases between. This CDR3 is built from 15 residues. CDR3 coding DNA: TGTGCCAGCAGCTTAGCAGGGATTAGCACAGATACGCAGTATTTT. As protein: CASSLAGISTDTQYF.

CDR3 coding DNA: TGTGCCAGCAGGTCCGATCAATCGACAGGGACGTCGGCCAAAAACATTCAGTACTTC. It encodes CASRSDQSTGTSAKNIQYF. The chain couples TRBV6-4 to TRBJ2-4, with 7 bases lining up with TRBD1. This CDR3 region has 19 residues. V trimming: 6 bases; J trimming: 1 base; junction bases outside the gene matches: 18. Germline-derived CDR1 and CDR2 are MRHNA and SNTAGT.

This clonotype was detected ten times or more. This chain joins TRBV12-3 or TRBV12-4 and TRBJ2-1, with 7 bases lining up with TRBD2. Unmatched junction bases numbered 9, after V lost 6 bases and J lost 7 bases. The CDR3 is made up of 14 amino acids. The CDR3 is CASSLGGRENEQFF. The CDR3 DNA reads TGTGCCAGCAGCCTGGGGGGGAGGGAGAATGAGCAGTTCTTC.

The gene calls are TRBV20-1 and TRBJ1-5; D remains ambiguous. Germline lookup yields CDR1 DFQATT and CDR2 SNEGSKA (reference sequence). The length of the CDR3 is 15 residues. Trimming took off 1 base at V and 0 bases at J, with 10 bases between the two ends. The CDR3 reads CSARAGPISNQPQHF. As DNA, the CDR3 is TGCAGTGCTAGAGCCGGGCCCATTAGCAATCAGCCCCAGCATTTT.

At least ten counts were recorded for this clonotype. The chain is built from TRBV5-1 and TRBJ1-5; D gene ambiguous. V lost 3 bases to trimming and J lost 6 bases, with 16 bases between them. The CDR3 runs 15 residues. Germline-derived CDR1 and CDR2 are SGHRS and YFSETQ. Here the CDR3 DNA reads TGCGCCAGCAGCTCCCAAGGTTTCGTAGGTCAGCCCCAGCATTTT. Protein: CASSSQGFVGQPQHF. The full variable domain, with the rest looked up from reference TRBV5-1 and TRBJ1-5, is KAGVTQTPRYLIKTRGQQVTLSCSPISGHRSVSWYQQTPGQGLQFLFEYFSETQRNKGNFPGRFSGRQFSNSRSEMNVSTLELGDSALYLCASSSQGFVGQPQHFGDGTRLSIL.

This clonotype showed up many times. The chain has TRBV12-3 or TRBV12-4 and TRBJ2-3; no definite D call. V lost 1 base and J lost 4, with 6 bases in between. The length of the CDR3 is 13 residues. CDR3 sequence (DNA): TGTGCCAGCAGTTTAGGGGAAGCAGATACGCAGTATTTT. Protein: CASSLGEADTQYF.

This clonotype showed up many times. The chain carries TRBV11-3 and TRBJ2-4; tentative D call: TRBD1 (5 bases). The CDR3 totals 13 residues. Germline CDR1 SGHNT, CDR2 YENEEA. Trimming shortened V by 3 bases and J by 7 bases, and 10 bases separated the two germline ends. The CDR3 protein is CASSFGQGNIQYF. In DNA, the CDR3 is TGTGCCAGCAGCTTTGGGCAGGGCAACATTCAGTACTTC.

The table lists this clonotype with many counts. This sequence joins TRBV29-1 and TRBJ2-7; D ambiguous. V was pared by 4 bases and J by 1 base, with 14 bases between. CDR3 length: 14 residues. Germline loops: CDR1 SQVTM, CDR2 ANQGSEA. CDR3 sequence (DNA): TGCAGCGTTGTCCCGACGTCAGCTTCCTACGAGCAGTACTTC. Encoded protein: CSVVPTSASYEQYF.

This sequence joins TRBV5-1 and TRBJ2-2, with no clear D. This CDR3 region has 16 residues. Germline values: CDR1 SGHRS, CDR2 YFSETQ. The germline V and J ends were trimmed by 2 bases and 0 bases, with 11 bases remaining between them. The CDR3 region is CASSFRQATNTGELFF. CDR3 coding DNA: TGCGCCAGCAGCTTTCGGCAGGCCACGAACACCGGGGAGCTGTTTTTT. The entire variable domain, with the rest obtained from reference TRBV5-1 and TRBJ2-2, is as follows: KAGVTQTPRYLIKTRGQQVTLSCSPISGHRSVSWYQQTPGQGLQFLFEYFSETQRNKGNFPGRFSGRQFSNSRSEMNVSTLELGDSALYLCASSFRQATNTGELFFGEGSRLTVL.